One sample yielded the 29 T cell receptor beta chains listed below, sequenced in a study of shared T cell receptors in the human thymus. The data were produced by immunoSEQ multiplex PCR, yet TCRdb's version contains in-frame clones alone and is incomplete. Of roughly 660,000 clones in the sample, more than 75% were seen once. These data were also filed under a second study, of human thymus T cells.

Material: thymocytes. These receptors all stem from a boy under two years old with a congenital heart defect.

This clone has a handful of counts. At one of its ends the junction is not consistent with the germline gene, which may arise from a read error. The gene calls are TRBV7-7 and TRBJ2-3; either TRBD1 or TRBD2 may fit D (5 bases each). This CDR3 spans 14 amino acids. Germline V gene data show CDR1 as SSHAT and CDR2 as FNYEAQ (reference sequence). CDR3 bases: TGTGCTAGCAGCTTACTAGGGGGCACAGATACGCAGTATTTT. Amino acid sequence: CASSLLGGTDTQYF. Supplemented by reference TRBV7-7 and TRBJ2-3, the full variable domain reads GAGVSQSPRYKVTKRGQDVTLRCDPISSHATLYWYQQALGQGPEFLTYFNYEAQPDKSGLPSDRFSAERPEGSISTLTIQRTEQRDSAMYRCASSLLGGTDTQYFGPGTRLTVL.

This chain connects TRBV5-1 to TRBJ1-4; tentatively, D is TRBD1 (6 bases). Germline CDR1 and CDR2: SGHRS and YFSETQ. The ends were cut back, 2 bases at V and 3 bases at J, with 26 bases in the middle. The CDR3 runs to 20 residues. The CDR3 DNA sequence: TGCGCCAGCAGCTTCCGTGTAGGGGGAAGAGCAAGGGGATCTAATGAAAAACTGTTTTTT. Residues: CASSFRVGGRARGSNEKLFF.

This chain connects TRBV2 to TRBJ2-5; a possible D gene is TRBD1 (5 bases). V dropped 10 bases and J dropped 2 bases, with 17 bases sitting between them. The CDR3 runs 14 residues. In germline, CDR1 is SNHLY, CDR2 FYNNEI. The CDR3 here is CATELQGKQETQYF. DNA for the CDR3: TGTGCCACCGAACTTCAGGGAAAACAAGAGACCCAGTACTTC.

The chain has TRBV9 and TRBJ2-7; D is unresolved. V dropped 0 bases and J dropped 6 bases, with 10 bases sitting between them. Germline lookup yields CDR1 SGDLS and CDR2 YYNGEE. This CDR3 is built from 13 residues. CDR3: CASSVVARGEQYF. CDR3 in DNA: TGTGCCAGCAGCGTAGTGGCACGAGGCGAGCAGTACTTC. The whole variable domain, remainder taken from reference TRBV9 and TRBJ2-7, is DSGVTQTPKHLITATGQRVTLRCSPRSGDLSVYWYQQSLDQGLQFLIQYYNGEERAKGNILERFSAQQFPDLHSELNLSSLELGDSALYFCASSVVARGEQYFGPGTRLTVT.

There are a few counts of this clone. CDR3 sequence reads: CASSLAKQTPYEQYF. CDR3 DNA: TGTGCCAGCAGTTTAGCGAAACAGACACCCTACGAGCAGTACTTC. This rearrangement joins TRBV28 to TRBJ2-7; unclear D gene. Trimming took 2 bases from V and 2 from J, leaving 13 bases between them. CDR1 is MDHEN and CDR2 is SYDVKM in the germline V gene. The CDR3 is 15 residues long. The full variable domain, in which reference TRBV28 and TRBJ2-7 provide the parts outside the CDR3, is DVKVTQSSRYLVKRTGEKVFLECVQDMDHENMFWYRQDPGLGLRLIYFSYDVKMKEKGDIPEGYSVSREKKERFSLILESASTNQTSMYLCASSLAKQTPYEQYFGPGTRLTVT.

The V call is TRBV29-1, the J call TRBJ1-1; D perhaps matches TRBD1 (5 bases). The CDR3 sequence is 14 residues long. CDR1 SQVTM and CDR2 ANQGSEA come from the germline V gene. V lost 1 base to trimming and J lost 1 base, with 10 bases between them. The CDR3 sequence is CSVEGQGGNTEAFF. The CDR3 DNA is TGCAGCGTTGAAGGGCAGGGAGGGAACACTGAAGCTTTCTTT.

This clone was observed a single time. The V gene is TRBV27, the J gene TRBJ2-1; possible D gene TRBD2, 6 bases. The CDR3 extends over 15 amino acids. Trimming pared 5 bases from V and 5 bases from J, leaving 16 bases between. Per the germline V gene, CDR1 is MNHEY and CDR2 is SMNVEV (reference sequence). The CDR3 is CASSPEGLPHNEQFF. CDR3 DNA sequence: TGTGCCAGCAGTCCGGAGGGTCTTCCGCACAATGAGCAGTTCTTC.

The V call is TRBV28, the J call TRBJ1-2, with unresolved D. The CDR3 extends over 15 amino acids. Germline V lookup: CDR1 MDHEN, CDR2 SYDVKM. Trimming cost V 6 bases and J 3 bases, with 17 bases left between them. CDR3 coding DNA: TGTGCCAGCAGCCCTACTGGAAAGACACACTATGGCTACACCTTC. Its translation is CASSPTGKTHYGYTF.

The chain joins TRBV7-9 to TRBJ1-5; D ambiguous. V shed 0 bases and J shed 2 bases, with 14 bases lying between them. The V gene's germline CDR1 is SEHNR and CDR2 FQNEAQ (reference sequence). The CDR3 is 17 residues long. The CDR3 spells CASSLAPGLDGNQPQHF. In DNA form, the CDR3 reads TGTGCCAGCAGCTTAGCCCCAGGTCTCGACGGCAATCAGCCCCAGCATTTT.

The DNA for the CDR3 is TGTGCCAGCAGCTCCGGGGGGGGGAGAGGTACGCAGTATTTT. It encodes CASSSGGGRGTQYF. The V call is TRBV28, the J call TRBJ2-3; 8 bases are shared with TRBD2. V trimming: 6 bases; J trimming: 8 bases; junction bases outside the gene matches: 10. This CDR3 spans 14 amino acids. Germline lookup yields CDR1 MDHEN and CDR2 SYDVKM.

A few counts support this clone. DNA of the CDR3: TGTGCCAGCAGCTTGGCCCCGCGGGAGGCAGATACGCAGTATTTT. Translation: CASSLAPREADTQYF. The V call is TRBV5-6, the J call TRBJ2-3; TRBD2 matches at 8 bases. After removal of 0 bases from V and 4 bases from J, the junction contained 4 bases not matched to a gene. CDR1 and CDR2 (germline): SGHDT, YYEEEE. The length of the CDR3 is 15 residues.

This chain joins TRBV9 and TRBJ2-5, with D unclear. V lost 5 bases to trimming and J lost 1 base, with 9 bases between them. The CDR3 runs to 13 residues. Germline lookup yields CDR1 SGDLS and CDR2 YYNGEE. CDR3 sequence (DNA): TGTGCCAGCAGTGCTATGGTCCAAGAGACCCAGTACTTC. As protein: CASSAMVQETQYF.

The chain carries TRBV4-2 and TRBJ2-1; possibly TRBD2 for D (5 bases). CDR3 length: 16 residues. V lost 4 bases and J lost 9, with 22 bases in between. Per germline, CDR1 LGHNA and CDR2 YNFKEQ. DNA of the CDR3: TGTGCCAGCAGCCCCTCGTCGATGCGTAGCGAGGGTGAGCAGTTCTTC. Translated, it gives CASSPSSMRSEGEQFF.

The chain has TRBV9 and TRBJ2-7, with TRBD1 identical over 8 bases. The germline gives CDR1 SGDLS, CDR2 YYNGEE. This CDR3 is 16 amino acids long. Trimming removed 0 bases from V and 0 bases from J; junction bases left unmatched: 5. The CDR3 is CASSVDETGDSYEQYF. The CDR3 coding sequence is TGTGCCAGCAGCGTAGACGAGACAGGGGACTCCTACGAGCAGTACTTC.

The genes are TRBV7-2 and TRBJ2-5; 11 nucleotides agree with TRBD2. The CDR3 is 12 amino acids. The V gene's germline CDR1 is SGHTA and CDR2 FQGNSA. The ends lost 1 base at V and 14 bases at J; junction bases unmatched: 3. The chain's CDR3 is CASSLVSGGVYF. The CDR3 DNA sequence: TGTGCCAGCAGCTTAGTTAGCGGGGGGGTATACTTC.

The J gene is TRBJ2-2, the V gene TRBV30; perhaps TRBD1 as D (5 bases). This CDR3 spans 17 amino acids. The germline gives CDR1 GTSNPN, CDR2 SVGIG (reference sequence). V dropped 0 bases and J dropped 3 bases, with 17 bases sitting between them. The CDR3 reads CAWSVWAGRSDTGELFF. The CDR3, as DNA: TGTGCCTGGAGTGTATGGGCAGGGCGTTCGGACACCGGGGAGCTGTTTTTT. Full variable domain (missing parts from reference TRBV30 and TRBJ2-2): SQTIHQWPATLVQPVGSPLSLECTVEGTSNPNLYWYRQAAGRGLQLLFYSVGIGQISSEVPQNLSASRPQDRQFILSSKKLLLSDSGFYLCAWSVWAGRSDTGELFFGEGSRLTVL.

The genes are TRBV11-1 and TRBJ2-5; 12 nucleotides line up with TRBD2. The CDR3 covers 16 residues. Germline V gene sequence: CDR1 SGHAT, CDR2 FQDESV (reference sequence). Trimming at V came to 5 bases and at J to 3 bases, leaving 7 bases not matched to a gene. This CDR3 is CASSRRLAGEEETQYF. For the CDR3, the DNA is TGTGCCAGCAGCCGAAGACTAGCGGGAGAGGAAGAGACCCAGTACTTC.

The chain is built from TRBV5-6 and TRBJ2-3; 12 bases fit TRBD2. This CDR3 has 18 residues. The trim removed 1 base at V and 0 bases at J, leaving 6 bases unmatched. CDR1 and CDR2 (germline): SGHDT, YYEEEE. CDR3 residues: CASSLRLAGVYSTDTQYF. The CDR3 nucleotides are TGTGCCAGCAGCTTGCGACTAGCGGGAGTGTATAGCACAGATACGCAGTATTTT.

The gene calls are TRBV28 and TRBJ2-3, with a tentative D call TRBD2 (5 bases). Trimming stripped 1 base from V and 3 bases from J, with 11 bases between. The CDR3 has 15 amino acids. Germline-derived CDR1 and CDR2 are MDHEN and SYDVKM. DNA for the CDR3: TGTGCCAGCAGTTTATATGAGGAGGTAACAGATACGCAGTATTTT. Amino acids: CASSLYEEVTDTQYF. Full variable domain (rest looked up from reference TRBV28 and TRBJ2-3): DVKVTQSSRYLVKRTGEKVFLECVQDMDHENMFWYRQDPGLGLRLIYFSYDVKMKEKGDIPEGYSVSREKKERFSLILESASTNQTSMYLCASSLYEEVTDTQYFGPGTRLTVL.

The genes are TRBV10-3 and TRBJ2-1; 10 bases match TRBD1. The J segment lost 6 bases and the V segment lost 4 bases, leaving 6 bases of the junction unmatched. CDR1 and CDR2 (germline): ENHRY, SYGVKD. The CDR3 extends over 15 amino acids. CDR3 DNA: TGTGCCATCAGTGGACAGGGGGCTGAGTGCAATGAGCAGTTCTTC. The encoded protein is CAISGQGAECNEQFF.

The chain is built from TRBV23-1 and TRBJ2-5, with D tentatively TRBD2 (6 bases). TRBV23-1 is an ORF, and what it does is uncertain. The CDR3 length is 17 residues. V was trimmed by 4 bases and J by 1 base, leaving 19 bases between them. The CDR3 sequence: CASSPPGDIPAQETQYF. The CDR3 nucleotides read TGCGCCAGCAGTCCCCCGGGGGATATTCCGGCCCAAGAGACCCAGTACTTC.

This rearrangement joins TRBV11-2 to TRBJ2-2; the match to TRBD2 covers 7 bases. Trimming at V came to 1 base and at J to 5 bases, leaving 4 bases not matched to a gene. The CDR3 runs 15 residues. Germline CDR1 reads SGHAT; CDR2 reads FQNNGV. CDR3 DNA sequence: TGTGCCAGCAGCTTAGCGGGGGGAGAGACCGGGGAGCTGTTTTTT. Translated: CASSLAGGETGELFF.

The chain links TRBV19 to TRBJ2-1, with D uncertain. The CDR3 loop spans 17 amino acids. V lost 5 bases and J lost 5, with 22 bases in between. Germline lookup yields CDR1 LNHDA and CDR2 SQIVND (reference sequence). CDR3 loop: CASSDSSPKSSHNEQFF. The CDR3, as DNA: TGTGCCAGTAGTGACTCCTCGCCCAAGTCGTCCCACAATGAGCAGTTCTTC.

The chain uses TRBV6-1 and TRBJ1-1, with TRBD1 identical over 7 bases. CDR3 size: 13 residues. V gave up 4 bases and J gave up 4 bases; unmatched junction bases: 3. Looked up from germline, CDR1 is MNHNS and CDR2 is SASEGT. Here the CDR3 reads CASSGAGGTEAFF. The CDR3 nucleotides are TGTGCCAGCAGTGGGGCAGGGGGCACTGAAGCTTTCTTT.

This chain uses TRBV2 with TRBJ2-5; D perhaps matches TRBD2 (6 bases). Germline V lookup: CDR1 SNHLY, CDR2 FYNNEI. V lost 9 bases and J 7 bases, leaving 27 bases between the germline ends. The CDR3 extends over 16 amino acids. This chain's CDR3 is CARRSTGTPRGGTQYF. In DNA, the CDR3 is TGTGCCAGGAGGTCGACCGGGACCCCCCGGGGAGGGACCCAGTACTTC. The full variable domain, with the rest looked up from reference TRBV2 and TRBJ2-5, is EPEVTQTPSHQVTQMGQEVILRCVPISNHLYFYWYRQILGQKVEFLVSFYNNEISEKSEIFDDQFSVERPDGSNFTLKIRSTKLEDSAMYFCARRSTGTPRGGTQYFGPGTRLLVL.

V is TRBV4-3 and J is TRBJ1-5, with 10 bases aligning to TRBD1. With 4 bases clipped from V and 4 bases from J, the junction kept 1 base outside the gene matches. Looked up from germline, CDR1 is LGHNA and CDR2 is YSLEER. The CDR3 consists of 14 residues. The CDR3 is CASSPGQGNQPQHF. The CDR3 coding sequence is TGCGCCAGCAGCCCGGGACAGGGGAATCAGCCCCAGCATTTT.

The rearrangement uses TRBV5-5 and TRBJ2-1; tentative D call: TRBD2 (6 bases). Germline CDR1 reads SGHKS; CDR2 reads YYEKEE (reference sequence). The CDR3 sequence is 15 residues long. V gave up 6 bases and J gave up 4 bases, with 17 bases separating them. CDR3 amino acids: CASMATAGPYNEQFF. In DNA, the CDR3 is TGTGCCAGCATGGCCACAGCGGGCCCTTACAATGAGCAGTTCTTC.

V and J are TRBV28 and TRBJ2-5; TRBD2 agrees at 10 bases. Germline V gene sequence: CDR1 MDHEN, CDR2 SYDVKM. CDR3 length: 17 amino acids. V gave up 5 bases and J gave up 1 base; unmatched junction bases: 10. CDR3 nucleotides: TGTGCCAGCAGTCGCAGGAAGCGGGAGGGCCCCCAAGAGACCCAGTACTTC. Its translation: CASSRRKREGPQETQYF.

This chain joins TRBV2 and TRBJ2-1; no firm D call. The CDR3 has 14 amino acids. V was shortened by 4 bases and J by 10 bases, with 17 bases between the two germline ends. The germline V gene encodes CDR1 SNHLY and CDR2 FYNNEI. Written as DNA, the CDR3 is TGTGCCAGCAGTGGAGGCAAGTATGGCTCCGAGCAGTTCTTC. Translating gives CASSGGKYGSEQFF.